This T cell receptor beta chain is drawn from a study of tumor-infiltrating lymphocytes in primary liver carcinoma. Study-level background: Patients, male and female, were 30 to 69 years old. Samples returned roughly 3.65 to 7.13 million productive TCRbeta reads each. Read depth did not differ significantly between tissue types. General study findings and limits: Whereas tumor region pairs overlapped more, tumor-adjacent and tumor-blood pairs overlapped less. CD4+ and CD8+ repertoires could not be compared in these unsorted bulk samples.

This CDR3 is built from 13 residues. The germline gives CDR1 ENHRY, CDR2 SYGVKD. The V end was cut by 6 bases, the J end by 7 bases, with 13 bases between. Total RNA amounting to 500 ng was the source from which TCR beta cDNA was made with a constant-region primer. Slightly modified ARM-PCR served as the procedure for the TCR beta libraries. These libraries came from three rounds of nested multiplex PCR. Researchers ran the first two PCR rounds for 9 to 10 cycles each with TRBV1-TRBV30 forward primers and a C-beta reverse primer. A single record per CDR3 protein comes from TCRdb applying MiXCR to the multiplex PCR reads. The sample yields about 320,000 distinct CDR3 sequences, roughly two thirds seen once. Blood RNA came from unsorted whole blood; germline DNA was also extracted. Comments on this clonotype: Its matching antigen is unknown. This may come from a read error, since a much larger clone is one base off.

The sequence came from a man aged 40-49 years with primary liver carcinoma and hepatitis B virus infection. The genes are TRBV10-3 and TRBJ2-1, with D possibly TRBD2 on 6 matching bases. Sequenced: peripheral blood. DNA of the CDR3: TGTGCCATCAGAAGGGGCGGAGGGAATGAGCAGTTCTTC. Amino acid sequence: CAIRRGGGNEQFF.